Below are 30 T cell receptor beta chains sequenced from a single sample in a study of shared clonotypes between healthy human individuals. Sequencing used immunoSEQ multiplex PCR; TCRdb keeps in-frame clones, though not all of them. The sample contains approximately 100,000 clones, approximately 65% of which appear only once. Material: memory CD8+ T cells sorted from blood. The sample's subset: CD45RO+ cells pooled with CCR7-negative TemRA cells. Receptors were obtained from a woman under 40 in good health.

The sample holds one count of this clone. The chain recombines TRBV7-9 with TRBJ2-1; 8 bases line up with TRBD2. Unmatched junction bases numbered 9, after V lost 11 bases and J lost 3 bases. This CDR3 contains 14 residues. Germline CDR1 is SEHNR and CDR2 is FQNEAQ (reference sequence). As DNA, the CDR3 is TGTGCCGCGCGAGAGCGGGAGTTCTACAATGAGCAGTTCTTC. It codes for CAAREREFYNEQFF. Based on the CDR3 plus reference TRBV7-9 and TRBJ2-1, the full variable domain is DTGVSQNPRHKITKRGQNVTFRCDPISEHNRLYWYRQTLGQGPEFLTYFQNEAQLEKSRLLSDRFSAERPKGSFSTLEIQRTEQGDSAMYLCAAREREFYNEQFFGPGTRLTVL.

This clone showed up just a few times. The chain has TRBV5-4 and TRBJ2-7, with TRBD1 matching over 8 bases. With V trimmed by 0 bases and J by 5 bases, 7 bases remained unmatched. Per the germline V gene, CDR1 is SGHNT and CDR2 is YYREEE (reference sequence). The CDR3 length is 15 residues. The CDR3 loop reads CASSLAGQGRNEQYF. CDR3 coding DNA: TGTGCCAGCAGCTTGGCCGGACAGGGTAGGAACGAGCAGTACTTC.

This clone showed up just a few times. The chain is built from TRBV28 and TRBJ1-5; no clear D gene. The CDR3 is 15 residues long. V lost 4 bases and J 4 bases, leaving 14 bases between the germline ends. In germline, CDR1 is MDHEN, CDR2 SYDVKM. The CDR3 loop is CASSSTGGRNQPQHF. The DNA of the CDR3 is TGTGCCAGCAGTTCCACCGGTGGACGAAATCAGCCCCAGCATTTT.

The V call is TRBV29-1, the J call TRBJ1-1, with 7 nucleotides matching TRBD1. This CDR3 has 13 amino acids. Germline CDR1 reads SQVTM; CDR2 reads ANQGSEA. J lost 4 bases, V lost 5 bases, and 7 bases had no gene match. CDR3 DNA: TGCAGCGTTTCGAGGGGGCGAGTCACTGAAGCTTTCTTT. Residues: CSVSRGRVTEAFF.

V and J are TRBV5-1 and TRBJ1-1; D call uncertain. The germline V and J ends were trimmed by 2 bases and 1 base, with 6 bases remaining between them. The germline gives CDR1 SGHRS, CDR2 YFSETQ. The CDR3 loop spans 13 amino acids. In DNA, the CDR3 is TGCGCCAGCAGCTTTTGGGGGAACACTGAAGCTTTCTTT. Protein: CASSFWGNTEAFF.

The V gene is TRBV2, the J gene TRBJ1-1; D call uncertain. Germline CDR1 SNHLY, CDR2 FYNNEI. The CDR3 consists of 14 residues. With 3 bases removed from V and 1 base from J, the gap between germline ends came to 9 bases. The CDR3 sequence is CASSDSRQNTEAFF. The CDR3 coding sequence is TGTGCCAGCAGTGATTCCCGACAGAACACTGAAGCTTTCTTT.

V and J are TRBV15 and TRBJ2-2, with D unresolved. The CDR3 covers 16 residues. V lost 0 bases to trimming and J lost 6 bases, with 14 bases between them. The germline V gene has CDR1 LNHNV and CDR2 YYDKDF (reference sequence). Here the CDR3 DNA reads TGTGCCACCAGCAGAGATACGGCTATCACCCCCGGGGAGCTGTTTTTT. Translated: CATSRDTAITPGELFF.

This clone has at least ten counts. V and J are TRBV19 and TRBJ2-2; no reliable D call. Germline CDR1 is LNHDA and CDR2 is SQIVND (reference sequence). The CDR3 is 15 amino acids. Trimming stripped 9 bases from V and 2 bases from J, with 16 bases between. CDR3 DNA sequence: TGTGCCAGCGAGACCTTGGAAGACAACACCGGGGAGCTGTTTTTT. Its translation: CASETLEDNTGELFF.

The V and J genes are TRBV4-1 and TRBJ2-5, with D hard to call. The J call is doubtful: the DNA matches TRBJ2-7 better. CDR3 length equals 14 residues. The germline gives CDR1 MGHRA, CDR2 YSYEKL. In DNA, the CDR3 is TGCGCCAGCAGCCAAGATCTCTTTACCTACGAGCAGTACTTC. Amino acid sequence: CASSQDLFTYEQYF.

The rearrangement joins TRBV18 to TRBJ1-1; no reliable D call. In germline, CDR1 is KGHSH, CDR2 LQKENI. This CDR3 has 15 residues. Trimming left V 3 bases short and J 5 bases short, with 16 bases between. CDR3 sequence reads: CASSPSPGPRTEAFF. In DNA, the CDR3 is TGTGCCAGCTCACCCTCTCCGGGCCCCCGGACTGAAGCTTTCTTT.

The chain employs TRBV5-1 and TRBJ2-2, with TRBD1 matching 7 bases. CDR1 SGHRS and CDR2 YFSETQ come from the germline V gene. Trimming took 0 bases from V and 0 from J; bases not matched to a gene: 5. The CDR3 sequence is 17 residues long. DNA for the CDR3: TGCGCCAGCAGCTTGGCTTGGGGACAGTCGAACACCGGGGAGCTGTTTTTT. Translating gives CASSLAWGQSNTGELFF.

This chain links TRBV5-1 with TRBJ2-3, with 10 bases aligning to TRBD2. V shed 3 bases and J 5 bases; nucleotides not matched to a gene: 9. In germline, CDR1 is SGHRS, CDR2 YFSETQ. CDR3 length: 16 amino acids. The CDR3 here is CASSSQPSGSRDTQYF. The CDR3, as DNA: TGCGCCAGCAGCTCCCAACCTAGCGGGAGTAGAGATACGCAGTATTTT.

This rearrangement joins TRBV7-9 to TRBJ2-1, with TRBD2 matching over 7 bases. Per germline, CDR1 SEHNR and CDR2 FQNEAQ (reference sequence). V was pared by 2 bases and J by 7 bases, with 5 bases of the junction left unmatched. This CDR3 comprises 14 residues. This chain's CDR3 is CASSLSGMGNEQFF. The CDR3 region has the DNA TGTGCCAGCAGCTTAAGCGGGATGGGTAATGAGCAGTTCTTC. The entire variable domain, with the rest obtained from reference TRBV7-9 and TRBJ2-1, is as follows: DTGVSQNPRHKITKRGQNVTFRCDPISEHNRLYWYRQTLGQGPEFLTYFQNEAQLEKSRLLSDRFSAERPKGSFSTLEIQRTEQGDSAMYLCASSLSGMGNEQFFGPGTRLTVL.

The J gene is TRBJ1-1, the V gene TRBV25-1, with D unresolved. Deletions cut 2 bases from V and 6 bases from J, with 13 bases between. The CDR3 covers 14 residues. Germline CDR1 is MGHDK and CDR2 is SYGVNS. Written as DNA, the CDR3 is TGTGCCAGCAGTGAAGCAGAACGATTGGCTGAAGCTTTCTTT. It codes for CASSEAERLAEAFF. The full variable domain, with the rest looked up from reference TRBV25-1 and TRBJ1-1, is EADIYQTPRYLVIGTGKKITLECSQTMGHDKMYWYQQDPGMELHLIHYSYGVNSTEKGDLSSESTVSRIRTEHFPLTLESARPSHTSQYLCASSEAERLAEAFFGQGTRLTVV.

In its sample, this clone was seen once. As DNA, the CDR3 is TGTGCCAGCAGTGACGGGATGGGACGATCGAACACCGGGGAGCTGTTTTTT. It specifies CASSDGMGRSNTGELFF. The V gene is TRBV25-1, the J gene TRBJ2-2; D assignment may be TRBD1 or TRBD2 (5 bases each). Germline CDR1 is MGHDK and CDR2 is SYGVNS. V shed 3 bases and J shed 0 bases, with 14 bases lying between them. CDR3 length: 17 amino acids.

The chain carries TRBV7-2 and TRBJ2-7; 9 bases match TRBD2. Per germline, CDR1 SGHTA and CDR2 FQGNSA. Trimming at V came to 0 bases and at J to 7 bases, leaving 4 bases not matched to a gene. This CDR3 has 14 residues. In DNA, the CDR3 is TGTGCCAGCAGCTTAGCTAGCGGGAGTTGGGAGCAGTACTTC. Amino acid sequence: CASSLASGSWEQYF.

This sequence joins TRBV19 and TRBJ2-7; tentatively, D is TRBD2 (7 bases). The CDR3 has 13 residues. V lost 5 bases, J lost 3 bases, and 11 bases lay in between. Per the germline V gene, CDR1 is LNHDA and CDR2 is SQIVND (reference sequence). CDR3 amino acids: CASSYGGHYEQYF. The CDR3, as DNA: TGTGCCAGTAGTTACGGGGGGCACTACGAGCAGTACTTC.

This clone was counted once. The chain couples TRBV6-1 to TRBJ2-4; D ambiguous. This CDR3 has 12 residues. V shed 6 bases and J shed 8 bases, with 11 bases lying between them. Per the germline V gene, CDR1 is MNHNS and CDR2 is SASEGT. The CDR3 DNA reads as TGTGCCAGCAGGGAACTTGGGTACATTCAGTACTTC. Translated: CASRELGYIQYF.

This chain joins TRBV25-1 and TRBJ2-5; D is unclear. V lost 2 bases to trimming and J lost 11 bases, with 18 bases between them. There are 14 residues in the CDR3. CDR1 is MGHDK and CDR2 is SYGVNS in the germline V gene. CDR3 sequence: CASSESPLPCEQYF. In nucleotides, the CDR3 is TGTGCCAGCAGTGAAAGTCCGCTGCCTTGTGAGCAGTACTTC.

This chain links TRBV14 with TRBJ2-2; the D gene is possibly TRBD2 (5 bases). V dropped 4 bases and J dropped 6 bases, with 15 bases sitting between them. Germline-derived CDR1 and CDR2 are SGHDN and FVKESK. The CDR3 consists of 15 residues. CDR3 sequence: CASSPWSSISGELFF. The CDR3 bases are TGTGCCAGCAGCCCATGGTCTAGCATCTCCGGGGAGCTGTTTTTT.

This chain joins TRBV4-1 and TRBJ2-7; D possibly corresponds to TRBD2 (6 bases). CDR3 length equals 16 residues. CDR1 and CDR2 (germline): MGHRA, YSYEKL. Trimming took 0 bases from V and 0 from J, leaving 12 bases between them. The CDR3, as DNA: TGCGCCAGCAGCCAAGAAAGGGACTTGTACTCCTACGAGCAGTACTTC. Encoded protein: CASSQERDLYSYEQYF.

This clone has a count of ten or more. The chain has TRBV4-2 and TRBJ1-3, with 9 bases fitting TRBD1. The V segment lost 1 base and the J segment 4 bases; nucleotides outside the gene matches: 2. The germline V gene encodes CDR1 LGHNA and CDR2 YNFKEQ. The CDR3 has 15 residues. The CDR3 DNA reads TGTGCCAGCAGCCAAGGACAGGGGGAAGGAAACACCATATATTTT. Translation gives CASSQGQGEGNTIYF.

This rearrangement joins TRBV28 to TRBJ1-5, with D unclear. The CDR3 loop spans 12 amino acids. V gave up 4 bases and J gave up 5 bases, with 6 bases separating them. Looked up from germline, CDR1 is MDHEN and CDR2 is SYDVKM. CDR3 sequence reads: CASSSPHQPQHF. Written as DNA, the CDR3 is TGTGCCAGCAGTTCGCCCCATCAGCCCCAGCATTTT.

This rearrangement joins TRBV11-2 to TRBJ2-7; tentatively, D is TRBD2 (6 bases). Germline CDR1 is SGHAT and CDR2 is FQNNGV. The CDR3 is 13 residues long. V was shortened by 5 bases and J by 7 bases, with 15 bases between the two germline ends. Here the CDR3 DNA reads TGTGCCAGCAGCCCGGGGTGGGGAGGTGAGCAGTACTTC. Translation gives CASSPGWGGEQYF.

The chain combines TRBV25-1 with TRBJ2-1, with 8 bases fitting TRBD2. Germline trimming cut 3 bases from V and 8 bases from J; bases unmatched to any gene: 12. Germline V gene data show CDR1 as MGHDK and CDR2 as SYGVNS. CDR3 length: 16 residues. CDR3 in amino acids: CASSDTPGLEFYEQFF. CDR3 coding DNA: TGTGCCAGCAGTGATACGCCGGGACTAGAGTTTTATGAGCAGTTCTTC.

CDR3 in DNA: TGTGCCACCTCAACCGGGACAGAAAATGAAAAACTGTTTTTT. Translated: CATSTGTENEKLFF. This rearrangement joins TRBV15 to TRBJ1-4; 7 bases map to TRBD1. The germline V gene has CDR1 LNHNV and CDR2 YYDKDF (reference sequence). The CDR3 runs 14 residues. The V and J ends lost 8 bases and 5 bases, in that order; junction bases with no gene match: 8.

This clone was detected a few times. The genes are TRBV29-1 and TRBJ1-1; D remains ambiguous. The CDR3 totals 14 residues. V was pared by 6 bases and J by 0 bases, with 14 bases between. CDR1 is SQVTM, CDR2 ANQGSEA, per germline. CDR3 amino acids: CSVDGFKMNTEAFF. CDR3 DNA: TGCAGCGTCGATGGCTTCAAGATGAACACTGAAGCTTTCTTT.

In this sample, this clone turned up many times. The chain employs TRBV7-2 and TRBJ2-3; 11 bases map to TRBD2. The ends lost 5 bases at V and 5 bases at J; junction bases unmatched: 9. This CDR3 region has 16 residues. Germline assignment: CDR1 SGHTA and CDR2 FQGNSA. The CDR3 DNA is TGTGCCAGCAGCCTCATTAGCGGGAGGGGAGGAGATACGCAGTATTTT. Protein product: CASSLISGRGGDTQYF. Full variable domain (missing parts from reference TRBV7-2 and TRBJ2-3): GAGVSQSPSNKVTEKGKDVELRCDPISGHTALYWYRQSLGQGLEFLIYFQGNSAPDKSGLPSDRFSAERTGGSVSTLTIQRTQQEDSAVYLCASSLISGRGGDTQYFGPGTRLTVL.

A note on this clone: In the same sample, other DNA sequences code for this CDR3. The J gene is TRBJ2-3, the V gene TRBV7-3, with 9 positions matching TRBD2. Trimming removed 3 bases from V and 0 bases from J; junction bases left unmatched: 1. The CDR3 extends over 15 amino acids. Germline V gives CDR1 SGHTA, CDR2 FQGTGA. CDR3 sequence (DNA): TGTGCCAGCAGCTTTGCGGGAGGGAGCACAGATACGCAGTATTTT. It translates to CASSFAGGSTDTQYF.

V and J are TRBV28 and TRBJ1-1, with D perhaps TRBD1 (5 bases). CDR1 and CDR2 from the germline V gene are MDHEN and SYDVKM. The CDR3 totals 18 residues. V gave up 5 bases and J gave up 0 bases, with 22 bases separating them. CDR3 sequence: CASSLKGPKTDMNTEAFF. The DNA for the CDR3 is TGTGCCAGCAGTCTCAAAGGACCGAAGACGGACATGAACACTGAAGCTTTCTTT. The whole variable domain, remainder taken from reference TRBV28 and TRBJ1-1, is DVKVTQSSRYLVKRTGEKVFLECVQDMDHENMFWYRQDPGLGLRLIYFSYDVKMKEKGDIPEGYSVSREKKERFSLILESASTNQTSMYLCASSLKGPKTDMNTEAFFGQGTRLTVV.